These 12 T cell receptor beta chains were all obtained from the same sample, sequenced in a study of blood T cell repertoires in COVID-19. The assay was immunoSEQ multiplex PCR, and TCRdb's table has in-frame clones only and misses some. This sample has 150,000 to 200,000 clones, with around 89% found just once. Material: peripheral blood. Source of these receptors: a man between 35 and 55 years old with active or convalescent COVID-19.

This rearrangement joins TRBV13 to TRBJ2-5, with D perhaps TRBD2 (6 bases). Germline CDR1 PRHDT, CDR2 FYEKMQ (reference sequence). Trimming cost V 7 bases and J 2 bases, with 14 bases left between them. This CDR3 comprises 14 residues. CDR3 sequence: CASNHRGRQETQYF. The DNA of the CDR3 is TGTGCCAGCAACCATCGGGGGAGACAAGAGACCCAGTACTTC.

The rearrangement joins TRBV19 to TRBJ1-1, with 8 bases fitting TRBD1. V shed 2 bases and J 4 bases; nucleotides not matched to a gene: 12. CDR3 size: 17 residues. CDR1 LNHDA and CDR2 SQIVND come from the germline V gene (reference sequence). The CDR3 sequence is CASSIMGQGALGTEAFF. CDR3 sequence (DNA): TGTGCCAGTAGTATAATGGGCCAGGGGGCCCTGGGCACTGAAGCTTTCTTT.

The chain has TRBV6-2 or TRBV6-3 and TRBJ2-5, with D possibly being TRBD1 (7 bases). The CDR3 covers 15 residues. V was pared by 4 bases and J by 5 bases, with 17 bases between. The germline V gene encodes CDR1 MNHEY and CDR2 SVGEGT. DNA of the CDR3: TGTGCCAGCAGTTCCGTTCAGGGGGGATTGGAGACCCAGTACTTC. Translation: CASSSVQGGLETQYF.

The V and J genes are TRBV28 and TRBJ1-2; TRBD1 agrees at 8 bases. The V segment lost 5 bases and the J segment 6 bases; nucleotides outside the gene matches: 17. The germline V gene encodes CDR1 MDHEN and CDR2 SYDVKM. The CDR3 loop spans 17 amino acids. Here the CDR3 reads CASSPGTGFLPSHGYTF. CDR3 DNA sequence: TGTGCCAGCAGTCCCGGGACAGGTTTCCTTCCCAGCCATGGCTACACCTTC.

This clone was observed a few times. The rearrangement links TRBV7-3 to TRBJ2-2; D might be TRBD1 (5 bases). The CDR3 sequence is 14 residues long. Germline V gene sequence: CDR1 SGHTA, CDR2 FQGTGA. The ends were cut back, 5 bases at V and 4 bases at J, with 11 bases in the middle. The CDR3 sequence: CASSQQGSTGELFF. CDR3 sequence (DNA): TGTGCCAGCAGCCAGCAGGGTAGCACCGGGGAGCTGTTTTTT.

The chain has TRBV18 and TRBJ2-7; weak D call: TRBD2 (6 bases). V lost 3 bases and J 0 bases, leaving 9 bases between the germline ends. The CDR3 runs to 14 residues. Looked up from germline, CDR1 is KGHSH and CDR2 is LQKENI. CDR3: CASSPERVSYEQYF. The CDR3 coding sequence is TGTGCCAGCTCACCGGAGCGGGTCTCCTACGAGCAGTACTTC. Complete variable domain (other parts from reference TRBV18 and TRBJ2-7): NAGVMQNPRHLVRRRGQEARLRCSPMKGHSHVYWYRQLPEEGLKFMVYLQKENIIDESGMPKERFSAEFPKEGPSILRIQQVVRGDSAAYFCASSPERVSYEQYFGPGTRLTVT.

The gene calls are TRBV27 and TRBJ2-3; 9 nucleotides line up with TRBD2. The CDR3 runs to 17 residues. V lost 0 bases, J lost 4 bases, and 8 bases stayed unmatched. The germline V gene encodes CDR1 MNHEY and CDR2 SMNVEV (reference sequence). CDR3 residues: CASSLSVIAGVPDTQYF. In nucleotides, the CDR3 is TGTGCCAGCAGTTTATCGGTGATAGCGGGAGTTCCAGATACGCAGTATTTT.

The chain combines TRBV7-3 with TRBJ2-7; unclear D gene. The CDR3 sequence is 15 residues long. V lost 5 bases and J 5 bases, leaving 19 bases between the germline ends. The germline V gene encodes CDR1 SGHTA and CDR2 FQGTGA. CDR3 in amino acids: CASSPPPVELDEQYF. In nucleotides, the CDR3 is TGTGCCAGCAGCCCACCCCCAGTGGAGTTGGACGAGCAGTACTTC.

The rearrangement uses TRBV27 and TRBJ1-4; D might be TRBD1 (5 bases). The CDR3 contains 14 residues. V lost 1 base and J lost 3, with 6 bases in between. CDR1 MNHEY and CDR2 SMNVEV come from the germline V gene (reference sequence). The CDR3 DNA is TGTGCCAGCAGTTTATGGGGGGCTAATGAAAAACTGTTTTTT. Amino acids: CASSLWGANEKLFF.

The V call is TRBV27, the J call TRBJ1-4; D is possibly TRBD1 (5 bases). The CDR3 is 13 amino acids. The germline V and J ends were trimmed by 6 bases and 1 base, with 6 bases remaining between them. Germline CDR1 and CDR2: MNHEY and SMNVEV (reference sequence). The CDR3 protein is CASRTGTNEKLFF. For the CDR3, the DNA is TGTGCCAGCAGAACAGGAACTAATGAAAAACTGTTTTTT. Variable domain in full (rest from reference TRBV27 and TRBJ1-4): EAQVTQNPRYLITVTGKKLTVTCSQNMNHEYMSWYRQDPGLGLRQIYYSMNVEVTDKGDVPEGYKVSRKEKRNFPLILESPSPNQTSLYFCASRTGTNEKLFFGSGTQLSVL.

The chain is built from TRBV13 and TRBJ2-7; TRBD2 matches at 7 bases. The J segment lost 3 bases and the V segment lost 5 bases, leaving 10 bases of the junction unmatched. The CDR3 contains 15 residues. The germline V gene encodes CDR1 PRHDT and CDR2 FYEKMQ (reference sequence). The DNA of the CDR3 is TGTGCCAGCAGCCCATGGGGGGAGGGACTCTACGAGCAGTACTTC. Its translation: CASSPWGEGLYEQYF.

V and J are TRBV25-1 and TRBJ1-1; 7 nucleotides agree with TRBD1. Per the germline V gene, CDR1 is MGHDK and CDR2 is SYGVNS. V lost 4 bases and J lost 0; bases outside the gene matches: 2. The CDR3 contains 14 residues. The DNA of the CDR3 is TGTGCCAGCAGTGGTACAGGGGTGAACACTGAAGCTTTCTTT. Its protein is CASSGTGVNTEAFF.